The source of this T cell receptor (beta chain) is a study of cytomegalovirus exposure and HLA in healthy donors. Points on this clone: No antigen is known for it. The junction and the germline gene differ at one end; a read error may be behind it.

The PCR ran on 60 Vbeta and 13 Jbeta primers. Libraries were prepared by immunoSEQ multiplex PCR; TCRdb keeps only in-frame clonotypes and omits some of them. The sample has about 88,000 clones. Study-wide results and limits: Equally common other TCR beta chains were less clonally expanded than HLA-associated ones, a later analysis found.

The sequenced material came from PBMCs. The sequence derives from a girl aged 5-17 years in good health and CMV-seropositive.

CDR3 sequence: CSVEERGQENQYF. CDR3 in DNA: TGCAGCGTTGAGGAGCGGGGCCAAGAGAACCAGTACTTC. The chain couples TRBV29-1 to TRBJ2-5; 7 bases line up with TRBD2. Per the germline V gene, CDR1 is SQVTM and CDR2 is ANQGSEA. The CDR3 contains 13 residues. The variable domain in full, completed from reference TRBV29-1 and TRBJ2-5, reads SAVISQKPSRDICQRGTSLTIQCQVDSQVTMMFWYRQQPGQSLTLIATANQGSEATYESGFVIDKFPISRPNLTFSTLTVSNMSPEDSSIYLCSVEERGQENQYFGPGTRLLVL.